A selection of T cell receptor beta chains follows, all from one sample in a study of cytomegalovirus exposure and HLA in healthy donors. Sequencing was performed with immunoSEQ multiplex PCR; in TCRdb, only in-frame clones are kept and a portion is missing. The sample records about 150,000 clones, roughly 73% being singletons. Sequencing was carried out using PBMCs. Receptor source: a woman younger than 35 in good health and CMV-seronegative. The CDR3 runs from the conserved cysteine through the conserved F or W. D genes are given only for firm matches. A row's size may be missing; if present it is once, few, many or a size class.

size	V	D	J	DNA	CDR3
NA	TRBV7-8	NA	TRBJ1-5	TGTGCCAGCAGCCCGACGGGGAAGCTAGTTCAGCCCCAGCATTTT	CASSPTGKLVQPQHF
NA	TRBV5-1	TRBD1	TRBJ2-1	TGCGCCAGCAGCCCCGGACAGGGCGGAGGGACCTACAATGAGCAGTTCTTC	CASSPGQGGGTYNEQFF
few	TRBV7-6	TRBD1	TRBJ2-2	TGTGCCAGCAGTTACCCCAGGGGGCGTACCGGGGAGCTGTTTTTT	CASSYPRGRTGELFF
few	TRBV6-4	TRBD2	TRBJ2-3	TGTGCCAGCAGTGCAGGGACTAGCGGGACAGATACGCAGTATTTT	CASSAGTSGTDTQYF
NA	TRBV6-5	NA	TRBJ1-5	TGTGCCAGCAGTCCCGACAGTTGGCAGGATCAGCCCCAGCATTTT	CASSPDSWQDQPQHF
NA	TRBV18	TRBD1	TRBJ1-4	TGTGCCAGCTCACCAACCACAGGGGGCACTAATGAAAAACTGTTTTTT	CASSPTTGGTNEKLFF
NA	TRBV7-8	NA	TRBJ2-7	TGTGCCAGCAGCTTAGGGGCCCGCGAGCAGTACTTC	CASSLGAREQYF
NA	TRBV6-5	NA	TRBJ1-1	TGTGCCAGCAGCGAGCACCAGCAGGGGTTATCTGAAGCTTTCTTT	CASSEHQQGLSEAFF
NA	TRBV4-3	NA	TRBJ2-5	TGCGCCAGCAGCCAAGTAGCCGGGGTGGAGACCCAGTACTTC	CASSQVAGVETQYF
NA	TRBV27	NA	TRBJ2-7	TGTGCCAGCAGTAGCGGACAGTTCAACGAGCAGTACTTC	CASSSGQFNEQYF
few	TRBV4-1	TRBD1	TRBJ1-1	TGCGCCAGCAGCCCAGACAGGGGGAACACTGAAGCTTTCTTT	CASSPDRGNTEAFF